This T cell receptor beta chain appears in the sequencing data of a study of T cell responses to AZD1222 COVID-19 vaccine (dated by TCRdb to about 2021). For context, the study as a whole: Because spike-specific TCR depth and breadth did not differ between the two schedules, AZD1222 recipients who got a second dose at roughly 4 weeks were pooled with those who got a second dose at roughly 12 weeks. A total of more than 230 trial participants underwent TCR sequencing, of whom under 220 had received two doses of AZD1222 and roughly 26 had received two doses of the MenACWY control vaccine. Trial participants were enrolled into age subgroups of 18-55, 56-69 and 70-plus years, which contained approximately 150, 28 and 58 TCR-sequenced participants, respectively.

Overall results and qualifications from the work: Participants were mostly white British and included more females than males, and it was suggested by the authors that clonal diversity may have been underestimated. Reportedly, almost half of the unique spike-specific TCRs recognized epitopes lying outside the regions that are mutated in the B.1.351 and B.1.1.7 variants. Conclusions about previously exposed vaccinees are limited, since just 5 or 6 AZD1222 recipients were seropositive for SARS-CoV-2 at baseline. In the small 56-69-year group, the increase in depth fell short of significance, most likely because of low power. After two AZD1222 doses, spike-specific TCR breadth and depth were significantly higher than at day 0 and than in MenACWY recipients. Because no day 14 peak-response samples were available, repertoires were characterized only after the peak T cell response. The vaccine-associated CD4 TCRs covered the entire spike protein, and the dominant responses fell in regions 160-218 and 743-854.

The CDR3 regions of human TCRbeta chains were analyzed by immunosequencing. As for the authors' bioinformatics: TCRs in the repertoires were matched against a reference library of SARS-CoV-2-specific TCRs that had been generated with the MIRA antigen-specificity platform. Breadth was defined as the fraction of unique TCRs that were SARS-CoV-2-associated. Depth was defined as the fraction of total T cells that were SARS-CoV-2-associated. Using the MIRA data, every spike-specific TCR was mapped to the spike region that the TCR reacted to and assigned to either a CD4 or a CD8 class. Log10-transformed breadth and depth values were compared by one-way ANOVA with Sidak's multiple comparisons tests. Imported from immuneACCESS, the table was reduced by TCRdb to in-frame sequences with V and J called. These copies leave out some clones; in studies compared against another copy, an unresolved V gene accounts for under half, and the cause of the remainder is not known. Clonal size and the V and J genes are those of that table, whereas D and trimming came from the DNA. This sample lists some 200,000 clones; approximately 90% were detected once. The leading ten clones occupy 5% to 7% of the sample.

The sample's time point label, in plain terms: baseline before first vaccination. The vaccinee samples were drawn from two UK trials, COV001 and COV002, one of which was a single-blind randomized controlled phase 2/3 trial testing AZD1222 (ChAdOx1 nCoV-19) in healthy adults. For TCRbeta chain sequencing, PBMC samples were collected from trial participants at day 0 and at day 28 after the second dose. Taken from cysteine to phenylalanine, the CDR3 has 15 residues. The kept DNA is CDR3 alone, 45 bases in frame from the first base. For this clone: What this receptor recognizes is not known. Per-base quality was not reported, and no clone a single base away is much larger than it.

The sample was peripheral blood, taken on day 0 of AZD1222 vaccination. The rearrangement combines TRBV12-2 with TRBJ2-1; the D segment call TRBD1 is taken from the table without a DNA check. TRBV12-2 is assigned pseudogene status. The receptor's source is an adult in good health. The bases are TGTGCAAGTCGCTTACGGACTCTCAGGGGCTATGAGCAGTTCTTC. It specifies CASRLRTLRGYEQFF.